This T cell receptor (beta chain) originates from a study of neurological immune-mediated disorders. Each TCR transcript was tagged with a 10-nucleotide random UMI during 5'RACE. MiXCR, run by TCRdb on the 5' RACE reads, gives a single entry per CDR3 protein. Of roughly 80,000 distinct CDR3 sequences listed, under 10% are singletons. In its sample, this clonotype was seen many times. What it recognizes is unknown. The CDR3 contains 13 residues. V was trimmed by 7 bases and J by 5 bases, leaving 11 bases between them. From germline, CDR1 is WSHSY and CDR2 SAAADI. Findings and limits, study-wide: Levels of TCR clonal expansion peaked in HTLV-1-associated myelopathy and reached their lowest in multiple sclerosis, under those of healthy controls.

The chain joins TRBV10-2 to TRBJ2-2, with D perhaps TRBD2 (6 bases). This sequence originates from a man in his forties or fifties in good health. Sample: PBMCs. The chain's CDR3 is CASKGGGTGELFF. The CDR3 DNA sequence: TGCGCCAGCAAGGGAGGAGGTACCGGGGAGCTGTTTTTT.